This entry lists 25 T cell receptor beta chains sequenced from one sample in a study of cytomegalovirus exposure and HLA in healthy donors. PCR amplification relied on 60 Vbeta primers (plus 13 Jbeta primers). Profiling relied on immunoSEQ multiplex PCR, and the TCRdb table lists in-frame clones only, not all of them. The table shows about 100,000 clones, with about 80% occurring only once. Input material: PBMCs. The receptors were sampled from a middle-aged man in good health and CMV-seropositive.

This clone was seen only a few times. The rearrangement uses TRBV7-8 and TRBJ1-6, with 9 bases lining up with TRBD1. The V segment lost 5 bases and the J segment 13 bases; nucleotides outside the gene matches: 12. The CDR3 length is 15 residues. The V gene's germline CDR1 is SGHVS and CDR2 FQNEAQ. In DNA, the CDR3 is TGTGCCAGCAGCATCCGGACAGGGGATGCCTTGCCCCTCCACTTT. As protein: CASSIRTGDALPLHF.

The table lists this clone with a few counts. The chain couples TRBV6-5 to TRBJ1-5; D is undetermined. V lost 2 bases and J 1 base, leaving 3 bases between the germline ends. CDR3 size: 13 residues. The germline V gene encodes CDR1 MNHEY and CDR2 SVGAGI. CDR3 sequence (DNA): TGTGCCAGCAGTTACGGCAGCAATCAGCCCCAGCATTTT. It translates to CASSYGSNQPQHF.

This chain links TRBV11-3 with TRBJ2-2; weak D call: TRBD1 (6 bases). V was shortened by 0 bases and J by 0 bases, with 14 bases between the two germline ends. Looked up from germline, CDR1 is SGHNT and CDR2 is YENEEA. The CDR3 runs 18 residues. The DNA for the CDR3 is TGTGCCAGCAGCTTAGATGGACTGGGGACACCGAACACCGGGGAGCTGTTTTTT. Its protein is CASSLDGLGTPNTGELFF.

The chain carries TRBV29-1 and TRBJ2-2; possible D gene TRBD2, 5 bases. Germline V gene sequence: CDR1 SQVTM, CDR2 ANQGSEA. The CDR3 covers 14 residues. Trimming took off 4 bases at V and 6 bases at J, with 15 bases between the two ends. The CDR3 loop is CSVARGRSSGELFF. In DNA form, the CDR3 reads TGCAGCGTTGCCCGGGGAAGGTCTTCCGGGGAGCTGTTTTTT.

This clone appeared a few times. The V gene is TRBV4-1, the J gene TRBJ2-7, with 9 bases identical to TRBD1. V dropped 4 bases and J dropped 3; count of bases not matched to a gene: 4. The CDR3 covers 14 residues. Per germline, CDR1 MGHRA and CDR2 YSYEKL. The CDR3, as DNA: TGCGCCAGCAGCCTGGCGGGACAGGGCTACGAGCAGTACTTC. It translates to CASSLAGQGYEQYF.

In its sample, this clone was seen a few times. The chain employs TRBV7-2 and TRBJ2-3; 7 nucleotides agree with TRBD2. This CDR3 has 15 amino acids. The germline V gene encodes CDR1 SGHTA and CDR2 FQGNSA. Trimming cost V 0 bases and J 6 bases; bases outside gene matches: 6. CDR3 nucleotide sequence: TGTGCCAGCAGCTTAGCGAAGTTGGGAGGGGATACGCAGTATTTT. Translated, it gives CASSLAKLGGDTQYF.

The rearrangement joins TRBV20-1 to TRBJ1-2, with no clear D. The V gene lost 5 bases and the J gene lost 5 bases, with 6 bases spanning the gap. The CDR3 is 10 residues long. CDR1 and CDR2 from the germline V gene are DFQATT and SNEGSKA (reference sequence). The CDR3 sequence is CSASSYGYTF. CDR3 nucleotide sequence: TGCAGTGCTTCTTCTTATGGCTACACCTTC.

V gene TRBV11-2 combines with J gene TRBJ2-7; a possible D gene is TRBD2 (6 bases). This CDR3 contains 15 residues. Trimming stripped 1 base from V and 3 bases from J, with 13 bases between. The germline V gene encodes CDR1 SGHAT and CDR2 FQNNGV. CDR3 DNA sequence: TGTGCCAGCAGCTTAGTGAGCGGGCCCATCTACGAGCAGTACTTC. Protein: CASSLVSGPIYEQYF.

V gene TRBV7-2 combines with J gene TRBJ1-3; D is unclear. The length of the CDR3 is 13 residues. Trimming shortened V by 4 bases and J by 4 bases, and 8 bases separated the two germline ends. Germline lookup yields CDR1 SGHTA and CDR2 FQGNSA. The CDR3 spells CASSSSTGNTIYF. The CDR3 DNA is TGTGCCAGCAGCTCCTCTACCGGAAACACCATATATTTT.

The rearrangement links TRBV29-1 to TRBJ1-4, with D uncertain. Deletions cut 2 bases from V and 10 bases from J, with 17 bases between. This CDR3 comprises 14 residues. In germline, CDR1 is SQVTM, CDR2 ANQGSEA. DNA of the CDR3: TGCAGCGTTGAATCGGATGGAGGGATCGGAAAACTGTTTTTT. Translated: CSVESDGGIGKLFF.

The rearrangement links TRBV27 to TRBJ2-7; D gene unclear. Looked up from germline, CDR1 is MNHEY and CDR2 is SMNVEV (reference sequence). The CDR3 has 14 amino acids. Trimming took 2 bases from V and 3 from J, leaving 11 bases between them. The CDR3: CASSLIGQVYEQYF. The CDR3 DNA follows: TGTGCCAGCAGTTTAATTGGCCAGGTCTACGAGCAGTACTTC.

This sequence joins TRBV27 and TRBJ2-5; weak D call: TRBD1 (6 bases). The J call may be wrong; the DNA end is better matched by TRBJ2-7. This CDR3 is built from 14 residues. CDR1 is MNHEY and CDR2 is SMNVEV in the germline V gene (reference sequence). CDR3 sequence (DNA): TGTGCCAGCAGTTTAGGGGGCCTCTCCTACGAGCAGTACTTC. Translated: CASSLGGLSYEQYF.

The chain employs TRBV5-1 and TRBJ1-2; TRBD1 aligns across 12 bases. The CDR3 sequence is 14 residues long. V lost 4 bases and J lost 8; bases outside the gene matches: 6. Germline assignment: CDR1 SGHRS and CDR2 YFSETQ. The CDR3 coding sequence is TGCGCCAGCAGCGGGGGGACAGGGGGCTGCGGCTACACCTTC. As protein: CASSGGTGGCGYTF.

In regard to this clone: A junction boundary mismatches the germline segment, possibly from a read error. The chain has TRBV12-5 and TRBJ2-3, with TRBD2 matching 9 bases. Per germline, CDR1 LGHNT and CDR2 FRNRAP. The CDR3 loop spans 12 amino acids. As DNA, the CDR3 is TGTGCTAGTGGAATACAGGGACTAGCCCCGCATTTT. Translation gives CASGIQGLAPHF.

The rearrangement links TRBV19 to TRBJ2-6, with D possibly matching TRBD1 (5 bases). V was clipped by 0 bases and J by 0 bases, with 9 bases between them. The length of the CDR3 is 17 residues. Germline V CDR1 and CDR2: LNHDA, SQIVND (reference sequence). The CDR3 DNA is TGTGCCAGTAGTATAGACTCGACAGCCTCTGGGGCCAACGTCCTGACTTTC. Encoded protein: CASSIDSTASGANVLTF.

This chain connects TRBV6-6 to TRBJ1-3; the D gene is possibly TRBD1 (5 bases). Trimming took off 11 bases at V and 2 bases at J, with 10 bases between the two ends. Per germline, CDR1 MNHNY and CDR2 SVGAGI (reference sequence). The CDR3 totals 12 residues. The CDR3 here is CAGAGTGNTIYF. In nucleotides, the CDR3 is TGTGCCGGGGCAGGAACTGGAAACACCATATATTTT.

The CDR3 loop is CASSRSGTGTYEQYF. For the CDR3, the DNA is TGTGCCAGCAGCCGCTCCGGGACAGGGACCTACGAGCAGTACTTC. The chain employs TRBV14 and TRBJ2-7; TRBD1 matches 9 bases. This CDR3 is 15 amino acids long. Germline CDR1 and CDR2: SGHDN and FVKESK. V dropped 4 bases and J dropped 2; count of bases not matched to a gene: 6.

This chain links TRBV4-3 with TRBJ2-3; TRBD2 agrees at 7 bases. After removal of 0 bases from V and 4 bases from J, the junction contained 7 bases not matched to a gene. Germline loops: CDR1 LGHNA, CDR2 YSLEER. CDR3 length equals 16 residues. CDR3 sequence reads: CASSQEGGLRSDTQYF. CDR3 in DNA: TGCGCCAGCAGCCAAGAGGGGGGACTAAGATCAGATACGCAGTATTTT.

This chain joins TRBV5-5 and TRBJ2-5; D may be TRBD2 (6 bases). The V and J ends lost 0 bases and 3 bases respectively, with 9 bases between them. Germline V gives CDR1 SGHKS, CDR2 YYEKEE (reference sequence). There are 14 residues in the CDR3. The DNA for the CDR3 is TGTGCCAGCAGCTTGGTTATAGCGGAAGAGACCCAGTACTTC. The encoded protein is CASSLVIAEETQYF.

The CDR3 protein is CASSWTVGYGYTF. CDR3 DNA sequence: TGTGCCAGCAGTTGGACAGTTGGCTATGGCTACACCTTC. The J gene is TRBJ1-2, the V gene TRBV27; weak D call: TRBD1 (6 bases). Trimming took off 4 bases at V and 4 bases at J, with 10 bases between the two ends. CDR1 and CDR2 from the germline V gene are MNHEY and SMNVEV (reference sequence). There are 13 residues in the CDR3.

The chain couples TRBV7-2 to TRBJ1-1; 7 positions match TRBD1. CDR3 length: 13 amino acids. V shed 1 base, J shed 11 bases, and the junction held 7 bases outside the gene matches. CDR1 is SGHTA, CDR2 FQGNSA, per germline. The CDR3 loop is CASSLGTGGLAFF. As DNA, the CDR3 is TGTGCCAGCAGCTTAGGGACAGGAGGTCTGGCTTTCTTT.

Only a few counts were recorded for this clone. Compared with germline, one end of the junction differs, possibly owing to a read error. The chain employs TRBV7-7 and TRBJ2-5; 10 bases map to TRBD2. CDR1 SSHAT and CDR2 FNYEAQ come from the germline V gene (reference sequence). The CDR3 has 16 amino acids. In DNA form, the CDR3 reads TGTGCTAGCAGCCCTAGCGGGAGTAGGGTCGGGGAGACCCAGTACTTC. It codes for CASSPSGSRVGETQYF.

V gene TRBV2 combines with J gene TRBJ2-5; a weak D match, TRBD1 (5 bases). Germline V gene data show CDR1 as SNHLY and CDR2 as FYNNEI. Trimming took 5 bases from V and 2 from J, leaving 6 bases between them. This CDR3 is 12 amino acids long. The CDR3: CASSRGQETQYF. In DNA, the CDR3 is TGTGCCAGCAGTAGGGGTCAAGAGACCCAGTACTTC. Filled out from reference TRBV2 and TRBJ2-5, the complete variable domain reads EPEVTQTPSHQVTQMGQEVILRCVPISNHLYFYWYRQILGQKVEFLVSFYNNEISEKSEIFDDQFSVERPDGSNFTLKIRSTKLEDSAMYFCASSRGQETQYFGPGTRLLVL.

This chain joins TRBV5-4 and TRBJ1-2, with TRBD1 matching over 8 bases. V trimming: 4 bases; J trimming: 2 bases; junction bases outside the gene matches: 10. Germline V gene lookup returns CDR1 SGHNT and CDR2 YYREEE (reference sequence). The CDR3 loop spans 16 amino acids. In DNA, the CDR3 is TGTGCCAGCAGCCCGCGGGCGGGACAGGCCAACTATGGCTACACCTTC. Amino acid sequence: CASSPRAGQANYGYTF.

This chain connects TRBV11-2 to TRBJ1-1, with D possibly TRBD1 on 5 matching bases. Trimming left V 5 bases short and J 1 base short, with 17 bases between. CDR3 length: 16 amino acids. CDR1 and CDR2 from the germline V gene are SGHAT and FQNNGV. The CDR3 DNA is TGTGCCAGCAGCCCCCACCCCTTAAGGGGGAACACTGAAGCTTTCTTT. Encoded protein: CASSPHPLRGNTEAFF.